The T cell receptor beta chain described here comes from a study of T-cell memory formation after mild COVID-19 (dated by TCRdb to the early 2020s). About the study as a whole: TCR sequence clusters from the two donors were largely donor specific. In two donors, T-cell clones that expanded and contracted after mild COVID-19 were followed by sequencing TCRalpha and TCRbeta repertoires longitudinally. The cohort comprised two young, previously healthy adult volunteers, one female and one male. The investigation overall reported the following: Some responding clones were found in pre-infection memory, which suggests that pre-existing cross-reactive memory T cells took part in the SARS-CoV-2 response. Whether the second-wave clones peaking on day 37 were SARS-CoV-2 specific was not confirmed. Contracting CD4+ clones appeared mostly in the CM and EM memory subsets, whereas CD8+ clones were enriched in EMRA. Only a couple of mild cases were covered by the study, and larger cohorts that include severe cases with pre-infection samples were considered necessary. Clones that contracted from day 15 to 85 showed balanced CD4/CD8 phenotypes, whereas a second wave of clones that expanded from day 15 to 37 leaned towards CD4+.

Instrument used: Illumina NovaSeq 6000. cDNA libraries for TCRalpha and TCRbeta were prepared by 5'RACE using constant-segment primers, with sample barcodes and unique molecular identifiers added. Trizol reagent was used to extract RNA from every sample. Amplification of the libraries took two PCR steps, and the second step added a second sample barcode plus Illumina TruSeq adapters. The libraries were sequenced on an Illumina NovaSeq using 2 x 150 bp paired-end reads. The original pipeline was this. The reads were demultiplexed and collapsed into UMI-guided consensus sequences using migec v1.2.7. Using mixcr v2.1.11, UMI consensuses were aligned to TRA and TRB V and J templates and then assembled into clonotypes. A clonotype was counted as expanded or contracted only if both edgeR and NoisET called the change significant, with noise models trained on biological replicates. For edgeR calls, the thresholds were a false discovery rate-adjusted p below 0.01 and a log2 fold-change of 1. PCA with hierarchical clustering of max-normalized trajectories of the 1000 most abundant clonotypes was used as exploratory dynamics analysis. The CD4 or CD8 phenotype of responding clones was assigned using the separately sequenced CD4+ and CD8+ repertoires. TCRdb reanalyzed the raw reads on its own, using fastp at Q25 for trimming and MiXCR for clone calling, and kept in-frame beta chains. Entries that share a CDR3 protein sequence are merged under the most common genes and DNA. In this record, the V and J calls reflect TCRdb's handling and not the investigators' own analysis. The sample data list nearly 350,000 distinct CDR3 sequences, and approximately 13% of these were observed just once. Over 20% of the sample is in the top ten clones.

Ficoll-Paque density gradient centrifugation was the method used to isolate PBMCs. This clonotype was observed at least ten times. Its specific antigen is unknown. No much larger clone is present one base from it, and per-base qualities are unavailable. CDR1 and CDR2 (SGHRS, YFSETQ) derive from the germline V gene. V is clipped by 4 bases and J by 0 bases, and the sequence between their germline boundaries is 11 bases long. There are 15 amino acids in the CDR3, from cysteine to phenylalanine inclusive. Of all the DNA, just the CDR3 is kept, 45 bases in frame from base 1. Input material: PBMCs or a T cell subset sorted from them (not recorded which). This TCR was recovered from a man aged 18 to 30 who had mild COVID-19 (a few samples of this study predate the infection). The sample titles of this study are shuffled in the database, so cell type and time point are left out; the donor was told from shared clones. The chain is made from TRBV5-1 and TRBJ2-1; TRBD2 might be the D gene, on 5 matching bases. The CDR3 reads CASSPSGSSYNEQFF. In nucleotide form, the sequence is TGCGCCAGCAGCCCCAGCGGAAGCTCCTACAATGAGCAGTTCTTC.